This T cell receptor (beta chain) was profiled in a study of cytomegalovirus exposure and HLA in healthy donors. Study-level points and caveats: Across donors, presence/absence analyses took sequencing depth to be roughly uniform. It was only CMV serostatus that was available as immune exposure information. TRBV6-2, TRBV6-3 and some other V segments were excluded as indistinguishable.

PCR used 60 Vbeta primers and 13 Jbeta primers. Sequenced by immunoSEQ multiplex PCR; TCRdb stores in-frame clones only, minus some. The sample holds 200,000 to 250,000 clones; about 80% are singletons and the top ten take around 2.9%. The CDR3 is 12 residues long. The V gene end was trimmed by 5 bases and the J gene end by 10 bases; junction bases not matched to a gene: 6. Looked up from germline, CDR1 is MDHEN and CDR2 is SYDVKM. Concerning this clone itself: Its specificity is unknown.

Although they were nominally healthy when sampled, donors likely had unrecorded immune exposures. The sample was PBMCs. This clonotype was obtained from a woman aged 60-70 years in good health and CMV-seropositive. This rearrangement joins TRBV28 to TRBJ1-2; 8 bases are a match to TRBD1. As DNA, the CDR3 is TGTGCCAGCAGTCTCCCACAGGGGGACTACACCTTC. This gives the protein CASSLPQGDYTF.